This T cell receptor (beta chain) comes out of a study of chemoradiotherapy in HPV16-positive cancers (dated by TCRdb to between 2021 and 2023). As for the study more broadly: Using functional T-cell assays on cells from two HPV16-positive patients, the researchers defined candidate HPV-specific T-cell clones and common TCR motifs. The study asked whether T-cell immunity to the HPV oncoproteins E6 and E7 changes during chemoradiotherapy and whether this immunity affects survival. The candidate HPV-specific TCRs and motifs were subsequently tracked in TCR repertoires obtained from fewer than 95 patients with HPV-related cancers. The research as a whole found: Expansion of candidate HPV-specific clones and E7-related TCR motifs was observed in the tumor microenvironment during treatment, whereas no such expansion was observed for non-HPV-specific T cells. The functional definition of HPV-specific T cells was derived from only a couple of HPV16-positive patients, and the survival association was reported for HPV16-positive patients. In HPV16-positive patients, expansion of HPV-responsive T cells during chemoradiotherapy was found to be associated with improved recurrence-free survival.

The CDR3 holds 15 amino acids from the cysteine to the phenylalanine. Left in the record is the CDR3 DNA by itself, 45 bases read in frame from the first base. As encoded in the germline V gene, CDR1 is SGDLS while CDR2 is YYNGEE. V is clipped by 1 base and J by 2 bases, and the sequence between their germline boundaries is 9 bases long. As for this clone: The antigen this receptor binds is unknown. There are no base qualities to consult, and no much larger clone falls within one base.

Libraries came from the immunoSEQ multiplex PCR assay. TCRdb obtained this table from immuneACCESS and retained in-frame rearrangements with V and J assigned. These tables miss some clones; where compared with another copy, unresolved V genes account for less than half of the shortfall, and the remainder is unexplained. Recorded for this sample are about 5,800 clones; just over 85% of them occurred a single time. Of the sample, roughly 30% is held by the ten largest clones. Repertoires were sampled repeatedly over the course of chemoradiotherapy, so clonal expansion could be followed in the tumor microenvironment.

This receptor chain uses TRBV9 and TRBJ2-2, with the D gene possibly TRBD1 or TRBD2, each one fitting 5 bases. Sequencing was performed on blood, taken from a patient who underwent chemoradiotherapy. This receptor was obtained from a human donor with HPV-associated anogenital cancer. The DNA sequence reads TGTGCCAGCAGCGTATGGGGGACCAACACCGGGGAGCTGTTTTTT. Translated, this gives CASSVWGTNTGELFF.